This is a list of T cell receptor beta chains from one sample in a study of T-cell reconstitution after alpha-beta-depleted transplantation in children. MiXCR was run by TCRdb on the PCR reads, yielding one entry per CDR3 protein. The table lists around 580,000 distinct CDR3 sequences, roughly 23% of them singletons. The sample was PBMCs, mostly from graft donor cells, taken 360 days after TCRalphabeta/CD19-depleted stem cell transplant. Source of these receptors: a boy in the first two years of life who had a stem cell transplant for acute myeloid leukemia, so the T cells may come from the graft donor. Both conserved end residues are part of each CDR3. D genes are given only for firm matches. Not every row has a clone size; where given, it reads once, few, many or a size class.

V gene: TRBV11-2
J gene: TRBJ1-5
D gene: TRBD1
clone size: many
CDR3 DNA: TGTGCCAGCAGCTCCGACAGGGTCGGCAATCAGCCCCAGCATTTT
CDR3 protein: CASSSDRVGNQPQHF

V gene: TRBV20-1
J gene: TRBJ2-5
D gene: TRBD1
clone size: .
CDR3 DNA: TGCAGTGCTCAGGACAGGGCGGAGACCCAGTACTTC
CDR3 protein: CSAQDRAETQYF

V gene: TRBV20-1
J gene: TRBJ2-3
D gene: .
clone size: few
CDR3 DNA: TGCAGTGCTAGTGACTTGTGGGATACGCAGTATTTT
CDR3 protein: CSASDLWDTQYF

V gene: TRBV12-3/TRBV12-4
J gene: TRBJ2-1
D gene: .
clone size: .
CDR3 DNA: TGTGCCAGCAGTTTGTTGGGGAGGGGGGATCTATACAATGAGCAGTTCTTC
CDR3 protein: CASSLLGRGDLYNEQFF

V gene: TRBV29-1
J gene: TRBJ1-1
D gene: TRBD1
clone size: many
CDR3 DNA: TGCAGCGTTACAGGGGTTTTGAACACTGAAGCTTTCTTT
CDR3 protein: CSVTGVLNTEAFF

V gene: TRBV20-1
J gene: TRBJ2-1
D gene: TRBD2
clone size: .
CDR3 DNA: TGCAGTGCTAGAGATGGGCCTAGCGGGGAAGGTGAGCAGTTCTTC
CDR3 protein: CSARDGPSGEGEQFF

V gene: TRBV7-8
J gene: TRBJ2-3
D gene: TRBD2
clone size: many
CDR3 DNA: TGTGCCAGCAGCTTAGAAGCGGGGGGGCCAATTATTACGCAGTATTTT
CDR3 protein: CASSLEAGGPIITQYF

V gene: TRBV15
J gene: TRBJ1-5
D gene: TRBD1
clone size: many
CDR3 DNA: TGTGCCACCAGCAGAGTGGGGACAGGGAATCAGCCCCAGCATTTT
CDR3 protein: CATSRVGTGNQPQHF

V gene: TRBV6-5
J gene: TRBJ1-6
D gene: TRBD1
clone size: .
CDR3 DNA: TGTGCCAGCAGTTACTCCCCGAACAGGGGGAATTCACCCCTCCACTTT
CDR3 protein: CASSYSPNRGNSPLHF

V gene: TRBV20-1
J gene: TRBJ2-1
D gene: TRBD1
clone size: once
CDR3 DNA: TGCAGTGCTAGGGACAGGCCTTACAATGAGCAGTTCTTC
CDR3 protein: CSARDRPYNEQFF

V gene: TRBV5-1
J gene: TRBJ2-2
D gene: .
clone size: many
CDR3 DNA: TGCGCCAGCAGCTTGGCGGGAGATTACAGGGATTACACCGGGGAGCTGTTTTTT
CDR3 protein: CASSLAGDYRDYTGELFF

V gene: TRBV29-1
J gene: TRBJ2-4
D gene: .
clone size: few
CDR3 DNA: TGCAGCGTTGAACTGGAGGGCGAAAACATTCAGTACTTC
CDR3 protein: CSVELEGENIQYF

V gene: TRBV4-2
J gene: TRBJ1-4
D gene: .
clone size: few
CDR3 DNA: TGTGCCAGCAGCCCCGCGATAGGGGTCAGGGCCCAACTGTTTTTT
CDR3 protein: CASSPAIGVRAQLFF

V gene: TRBV15
J gene: TRBJ1-1
D gene: .
clone size: few
CDR3 DNA: TGTGCCACCAGCAGAGATACAGGGCCCAACACTGAAGCTTTCTTT
CDR3 protein: CATSRDTGPNTEAFF

V gene: TRBV6-5
J gene: TRBJ1-4
D gene: TRBD1
clone size: many
CDR3 DNA: TGTGCCACCGAACCTCCGCGGACAGGGGTTAATGAAAAACTGTTTTTT
CDR3 protein: CATEPPRTGVNEKLFF

V gene: TRBV5-1
J gene: TRBJ1-1
D gene: .
clone size: few
CDR3 DNA: TGCGCCAGCAGCTTGGAAGGGCCGGGGGGGTTCACTGAAGCTTTCTTT
CDR3 protein: CASSLEGPGGFTEAFF

V gene: TRBV6-5
J gene: TRBJ2-3
D gene: .
clone size: few
CDR3 DNA: TGTGCCAGCAGTTCTCCGGGCCTAGATACGCAGTATTTT
CDR3 protein: CASSSPGLDTQYF

V gene: TRBV5-1
J gene: TRBJ2-1
D gene: .
clone size: many
CDR3 DNA: TGCGCCAGCAGCTCACAGGGTCTCCTCTACAATGAGCAGTTCTTC
CDR3 protein: CASSSQGLLYNEQFF

V gene: TRBV20-1
J gene: TRBJ2-5
D gene: TRBD1
clone size: few
CDR3 DNA: TGCAGTGCTCGAGGACAGGAAGAGACCCAGTACTTC
CDR3 protein: CSARGQEETQYF

V gene: TRBV5-6
J gene: TRBJ2-1
D gene: TRBD2
clone size: .
CDR3 DNA: TGTGCCAGCAGACACGGGGGGGCCGTCTACAATGAGCAGTTCTTC
CDR3 protein: CASRHGGAVYNEQFF

V gene: TRBV12-3/TRBV12-4
J gene: TRBJ1-5
D gene: .
clone size: .
CDR3 DNA: TGTGCCAGCAGTTTCGGTGAGGGAGGCAATCAGCCCCAGCATTTT
CDR3 protein: CASSFGEGGNQPQHF

V gene: TRBV2
J gene: TRBJ2-1
D gene: .
clone size: few
CDR3 DNA: TGTGCCAGCCGGGCCCAGGAGCAGTTCTTC
CDR3 protein: CASRAQEQFF

V gene: TRBV6-5
J gene: TRBJ1-2
D gene: .
clone size: many
CDR3 DNA: TGTGCCAGCAGTTACGAGGCCGCGAGGGCGAATAACTATGGCTACACCTTC
CDR3 protein: CASSYEAARANNYGYTF

V gene: TRBV12-3/TRBV12-4
J gene: TRBJ1-5
D gene: TRBD1
clone size: many
CDR3 DNA: TGTGCCAGCAGTCCTAACCTGGGACAGGCCGATCAGCCCCAGCATTTT
CDR3 protein: CASSPNLGQADQPQHF

V gene: TRBV5-1
J gene: TRBJ2-5
D gene: TRBD2
clone size: once
CDR3 DNA: TGCGCCAGCAGCTTCGCGCCGGGACTAGCGAGAGTTGGTGAAGAGACCCAGTACTTC
CDR3 protein: CASSFAPGLARVGEETQYF

V gene: TRBV4-1
J gene: TRBJ2-3
D gene: .
clone size: .
CDR3 DNA: TGCGCCAGCAGCCCGGAAGGAGGGGGCACAGATACGCAGTATTTT
CDR3 protein: CASSPEGGGTDTQYF

V gene: TRBV5-1
J gene: TRBJ2-7
D gene: .
clone size: .
CDR3 DNA: TGCGCCAGCAGGGAGTTTAGGGAGGACGAGCAGTACTTC
CDR3 protein: CASREFREDEQYF

V gene: TRBV11-2
J gene: TRBJ2-7
D gene: .
clone size: .
CDR3 DNA: TGTGCCAGCAGCTTAACGACCGGCACCTACGAGCAGTACTTC
CDR3 protein: CASSLTTGTYEQYF

V gene: TRBV27
J gene: TRBJ1-5
D gene: TRBD1
clone size: .
CDR3 DNA: TGTGCCAGCAGTAGGGACAGGGATGGGGCACGGGGGAATCAGCCCCAGCATTTT
CDR3 protein: CASSRDRDGARGNQPQHF

V gene: TRBV20-1
J gene: TRBJ2-7
D gene: .
clone size: .
CDR3 DNA: TGCAGTGCTAGAGAAGGCAGGGGCTACGAGCAGTACTTC
CDR3 protein: CSAREGRGYEQYF

V gene: TRBV9
J gene: TRBJ2-2
D gene: .
clone size: .
CDR3 DNA: TGTGCCAGCAGCGAAGGGGGGAACACCGGGGAGCTGTTTTTT
CDR3 protein: CASSEGGNTGELFF

V gene: TRBV12-3/TRBV12-4
J gene: TRBJ2-5
D gene: .
clone size: few
CDR3 DNA: TGTGCCAGCAGTCCTCCGATGCGGGGGCCGGGAGAGACCCAGTACTTC
CDR3 protein: CASSPPMRGPGETQYF

V gene: TRBV12-3/TRBV12-4
J gene: TRBJ2-5
D gene: TRBD2
clone size: few
CDR3 DNA: TGTGCCAGCAGTTTGGGAGGGTTAGGTAAAGAGACCCAGTACTTC
CDR3 protein: CASSLGGLGKETQYF

V gene: TRBV7-2
J gene: TRBJ2-4
D gene: TRBD1
clone size: .
CDR3 DNA: TGTGCCAGCAACCACAGGGGGCTTGGCATTCAGTACTTC
CDR3 protein: CASNHRGLGIQYF

V gene: TRBV28
J gene: TRBJ2-3
D gene: .
clone size: .
CDR3 DNA: TGTGCCAGCAAGAGCGGGCTCACAGATACGCAGTATTTT
CDR3 protein: CASKSGLTDTQYF

V gene: TRBV25-1
J gene: TRBJ1-4
D gene: .
clone size: few
CDR3 DNA: TGTGCCAGCTCCGAACTAGCAGGGACGGAAAAACTGTTTTTT
CDR3 protein: CASSELAGTEKLFF

V gene: TRBV11-2
J gene: TRBJ1-5
D gene: TRBD1
clone size: few
CDR3 DNA: TGTGCCAGCAGCCACACCGGGACAGGGCGTTCATGGAATCAGCCCCAGCATTTT
CDR3 protein: CASSHTGTGRSWNQPQHF

V gene: TRBV20-1
J gene: TRBJ2-3
D gene: .
clone size: few
CDR3 DNA: TGCAGTGCATACACACAGGGACCAATCACAGATACGCAGTATTTT
CDR3 protein: CSAYTQGPITDTQYF

V gene: TRBV5-1
J gene: TRBJ1-1
D gene: .
clone size: many
CDR3 DNA: TGTGCCAGCAGCTTGGGCGACACTGAAGCTTTCTTT
CDR3 protein: CASSLGDTEAFF

V gene: TRBV12-3/TRBV12-4
J gene: TRBJ2-4
D gene: .
clone size: few
CDR3 DNA: TGTGCCAGCAGTTTAGAGCCAGGACAGGCCAAAAACATTCAGTACTTC
CDR3 protein: CASSLEPGQAKNIQYF

V gene: TRBV15
J gene: TRBJ2-1
D gene: TRBD2
clone size: few
CDR3 DNA: TGTGCCACCAGCAGAGATCGAGGTAGCGGGGGAATTAGTGAGCAGTTCTTC
CDR3 protein: CATSRDRGSGGISEQFF

V gene: TRBV24-1
J gene: TRBJ2-1
D gene: .
clone size: .
CDR3 DNA: TGTGCCACCAGTGATTACAGGAGCTTAGACAATGAGCAGTTCTTC
CDR3 protein: CATSDYRSLDNEQFF

V gene: TRBV12-3/TRBV12-4
J gene: TRBJ2-1
D gene: TRBD2
clone size: .
CDR3 DNA: TGTGCCAGCAGTTTCGACAGCGGGGGTTCTAACAATGAGCAGTTCTTC
CDR3 protein: CASSFDSGGSNNEQFF

V gene: TRBV6-5
J gene: TRBJ1-1
D gene: .
clone size: few
CDR3 DNA: TGTGCCAGCAGTTACACCCAGAACACTGAAGCTTTCTTT
CDR3 protein: CASSYTQNTEAFF

V gene: TRBV5-5
J gene: TRBJ1-1
D gene: TRBD1
clone size: many
CDR3 DNA: TGTGCCAGCAGCTTCCGGGACCCGGACAGGGCCCCGAACACTGAAGCTTTCTTT
CDR3 protein: CASSFRDPDRAPNTEAFF

V gene: TRBV6-1
J gene: TRBJ1-2
D gene: .
clone size: few
CDR3 DNA: TGTGCCACCCAGGCCCCCGGTAGCTATGGCTACACCTTC
CDR3 protein: CATQAPGSYGYTF

V gene: TRBV5-1
J gene: TRBJ1-1
D gene: .
clone size: many
CDR3 DNA: TGCGCCAGCAGCAGAGACCGGGACCCGAACACTGAAGCTTTCTTT
CDR3 protein: CASSRDRDPNTEAFF

V gene: TRBV7-3
J gene: TRBJ1-1
D gene: .
clone size: .
CDR3 DNA: TGTGCCAGCAGCTTAATGGGGGGATTGAACACTGAAGCTTTCTTT
CDR3 protein: CASSLMGGLNTEAFF

V gene: TRBV7-2
J gene: TRBJ2-4
D gene: TRBD1
clone size: .
CDR3 DNA: TGTGCCAGCAGCTTAAGGGACAGGCGTACTTTC
CDR3 protein: CASSLRDRRTF

V gene: TRBV18
J gene: TRBJ1-1
D gene: .
clone size: .
CDR3 DNA: TGTGCCAGCTCACCCAAGACAGGATTGAACACTGAAGCTTTCTTT
CDR3 protein: CASSPKTGLNTEAFF

V gene: TRBV6-2/TRBV6-3
J gene: TRBJ2-3
D gene: .
clone size: few
CDR3 DNA: TGTGCCAGCAGTAAGGGGACAAGGCGGACGGATACGCAGTATTTT
CDR3 protein: CASSKGTRRTDTQYF

V gene: TRBV4-3
J gene: TRBJ2-2
D gene: .
clone size: .
CDR3 DNA: TGCGCCAGCAGCCAAGGGACAGCCACCGGGGAGCTGTTTTTT
CDR3 protein: CASSQGTATGELFF

V gene: TRBV6-5
J gene: TRBJ2-2
D gene: .
clone size: .
CDR3 DNA: TGTGCCAGCAGTAACCTACAGGGACCCGGGGAGCTGTTTTTT
CDR3 protein: CASSNLQGPGELFF

V gene: TRBV6-1
J gene: TRBJ1-2
D gene: .
clone size: .
CDR3 DNA: TGTGCCAGCAGTGAAGGTACAGGTATCGTCGGCTATGGCTACACCTTC
CDR3 protein: CASSEGTGIVGYGYTF

V gene: TRBV11-2
J gene: TRBJ1-2
D gene: TRBD1
clone size: .
CDR3 DNA: TGTGCCAGCAGCCCCACGCAGGGGGCCTACGGCTATGGCTACACCTTC
CDR3 protein: CASSPTQGAYGYGYTF

V gene: TRBV4-2
J gene: TRBJ1-5
D gene: .
clone size: many
CDR3 DNA: TGTGCCAGCAGCCAACTGGGACAGCCCCAGCATTTT
CDR3 protein: CASSQLGQPQHF

V gene: TRBV7-6
J gene: TRBJ2-3
D gene: .
clone size: .
CDR3 DNA: TGTGCCAGCAGCTCTTTTGAATGGGTAGATACGCAGTATTTT
CDR3 protein: CASSSFEWVDTQYF

V gene: TRBV20-1
J gene: TRBJ2-5
D gene: .
clone size: few
CDR3 DNA: TGCAGTGCTCTCGCGAACCCGCTAGAAGAGACCCAGTACTTC
CDR3 protein: CSALANPLEETQYF

V gene: TRBV6-8
J gene: TRBJ2-6
D gene: .
clone size: few
CDR3 DNA: TGTGCCAGCAGTCCCCCATCGTGGAGGAGCTCTGGGGCCAACGTCCTGACTTTC
CDR3 protein: CASSPPSWRSSGANVLTF

V gene: TRBV6-5
J gene: TRBJ1-2
D gene: .
clone size: many
CDR3 DNA: TGTGCCAGCAGTTACACCAACGGACACCGTAAAGGCTACACCTTC
CDR3 protein: CASSYTNGHRKGYTF